Listed below are T cell receptor beta chains from one sample, sequenced in a study of cytotoxic CD8 clonotypes in ibrutinib-treated CLL. Sequencing used immunoSEQ multiplex PCR; TCRdb keeps in-frame clones, though not all of them. The data hold 60,000 to 95,000 clones, with around four fifths observed a single time. The specimen was PBMCs, collected after 24 months of ibrutinib treatment. Every receptor here comes from a human donor with chronic lymphocytic leukemia. Both conserved end residues are part of each CDR3. Fields, in order: V gene, J gene, D gene, clone size, CDR3 DNA, CDR3 protein. A D gene is named only where the DNA matches it firmly. The listing skips clone size in some rows; elsewhere it reads once, few, many or a size class.

TRBV7-9	TRBJ2-3	.	.	TGTGCCAGCAGCTACTCAGCAGATACGCAGTATTTT	CASSYSADTQYF
TRBV5-3	TRBJ2-3	TRBD1	.	TGTGCCAGAAGCCGTGGACAGGGGGCATTGACAGATACGCAGTATTTT	CARSRGQGALTDTQYF
TRBV19	TRBJ2-7	TRBD2	once	TGTGCCAGTAGTGCCGGGACTAGCGGATACGAGCAGTACTTC	CASSAGTSGYEQYF
TRBV6-1	TRBJ1-2	.	.	TGTGCCAGCAGTGTAGAACAGGGCTATTCTTCGGGCTACACCTTC	CASSVEQGYSSGYTF
TRBV7-6	TRBJ1-5	TRBD1	.	TGTGCCAGCAGCCACGGACAGGGTGGCAATCAGCCCCAGCATTTT	CASSHGQGGNQPQHF
TRBV5-4	TRBJ2-2	TRBD2	.	TGTGCCAGCAGCCCGTTTACTAGCGGCTTCACCGGGGAGCTGTTTTTT	CASSPFTSGFTGELFF
TRBV5-4	TRBJ2-6	.	once	TGTGCCAGCAGCTTGCCACCCAGCTCTGGGGCCAACGTCCTGACTTTC	CASSLPPSSGANVLTF
TRBV5-6	TRBJ2-1	TRBD2	.	TGTGCCAGCAGCTTCCTCCCGCTAGCGGGAGGGCCCTTTGAGCAGTTCTTC	CASSFLPLAGGPFEQFF
TRBV15	TRBJ2-7	TRBD2	.	TGTGCCACCAGCAGACCAATAGCGGGAGGGGCCTACGAGCAGTACTTC	CATSRPIAGGAYEQYF
TRBV21-1	TRBJ2-5	.	.	TGTGCCAGCAGCAAAGCGGGGACAGGGCAAGAGACCCAGTACTTC	CASSKAGTGQETQYF
TRBV7-3	TRBJ1-5	.	.	TGTGCCAGCAGCAACGGACAGAATCAGCCCCAGCATTTT	CASSNGQNQPQHF
TRBV4-2	TRBJ2-7	TRBD2	.	TGTGCCAGCAGCCCCGAGCGGGAGGGGCCGTACGAGCAGTACTTC	CASSPEREGPYEQYF
TRBV29-1	TRBJ1-3	.	.	TGCAGCGTTGAAGAGACAGCCGTCTCTGGAAACACCATATATTTT	CSVEETAVSGNTIYF
TRBV19	TRBJ1-4	TRBD1	.	TGTGCCAGCGGACTCACAGGGGGCCGGGGTAATGAAAAACTGTTTTTT	CASGLTGGRGNEKLFF
TRBV6-5	TRBJ1-2	TRBD1	.	TGTGCCAGCAGTTACCGGACAGGGTCCCATGGCTACACCTTC	CASSYRTGSHGYTF
TRBV10-3	TRBJ2-7	.	.	TGTGCCATCATGGAGGGTTCGGGAATCGGGGACGAGCAGTACTTC	CAIMEGSGIGDEQYF
TRBV5-1	TRBJ2-7	TRBD2	.	TGCGCCAGCAGCTTGGGGGTTAGCGGGAGCGGACTTACGCGGGAGCAGTACTTC	CASSLGVSGSGLTREQYF
TRBV28	TRBJ1-5	TRBD1	.	TGTGCCAGCAGTCTCAGACAGGGGTATAGCAATCAGCCCCAGCATTTT	CASSLRQGYSNQPQHF
TRBV5-4	TRBJ2-1	.	once	TGTGCCAGCAGCCCCGGAGGTCCAGGGTTAGGGTCCTACAATGAGCAGTTCTTC	CASSPGGPGLGSYNEQFF
TRBV7-9	TRBJ2-3	TRBD2	.	TGTGCCAGCAGCTTGCTGGGACTAGGGGGCACAGATACGCAGTATTTT	CASSLLGLGGTDTQYF
TRBV6-5	TRBJ2-1	.	.	TGTGCCAGCAGATGGGGGACCGACAATGAGCAGTTCTTC	CASRWGTDNEQFF
TRBV7-6	TRBJ2-7	TRBD1	.	TGTGCCAGCAGCTGGGGGGCCGGGACAGGGGATAACTACGAGCAGTACTTC	CASSWGAGTGDNYEQYF
TRBV2	TRBJ2-7	.	.	TGTGCCAGCAGTGCGGGCCGGGACTACGAGCAGTACTTC	CASSAGRDYEQYF
TRBV19	TRBJ1-5	TRBD1	.	TGTGCCAGTTCAACCACAGGGGTAAGCAATCAGCCCCAGCATTTT	CASSTTGVSNQPQHF
TRBV29-1	TRBJ2-7	TRBD1	.	TGCAGCGCAGGGACAGTCGGGGCCTACGAGCAGTACTTC	CSAGTVGAYEQYF
TRBV27	TRBJ2-2	.	once	TGTGCCAGCTCAGGGGTGGCCGGGGAGCTGTTTTTT	CASSGVAGELFF
TRBV4-2	TRBJ2-7	TRBD2	.	TGTGCCAGCAGCCCTCGACTAGCGGTAGCCTACGAGCAGTACTTC	CASSPRLAVAYEQYF
TRBV14	TRBJ2-1	TRBD2	.	TGTGCCAGCAGCCCGGGGACTAGCGGGAGCTCCTACAATGAGCAGTTCTTC	CASSPGTSGSSYNEQFF
TRBV7-6	TRBJ2-1	TRBD2	many	TGTGCCAGCAGCTTAGATCCTTCGGCTAGCGGGAGCTTTGAGCAGTTCTTC	CASSLDPSASGSFEQFF
TRBV6-6	TRBJ2-1	TRBD2	.	TGTGCCAGCAGACAAGCGGGACTCGGCAATGAGCAGTTCTTC	CASRQAGLGNEQFF
TRBV5-4	TRBJ2-3	TRBD2	.	TGTGCCAGCAGCCTCCGGGGGGGGACAGATACGCAGTATTTT	CASSLRGGTDTQYF
TRBV18	TRBJ1-1	.	.	TGTGCCAGCTCACCACTCGTTAGACAATGGGGGAACACTGAAGCTTTCTTT	CASSPLVRQWGNTEAFF
TRBV7-2	TRBJ2-6	.	once	TGTGCCAGCAGCTTCACAGGTACTGGGGCCAACGTCCTGACTTTC	CASSFTGTGANVLTF
TRBV5-1	TRBJ1-2	.	.	TGCGCCAGCAGCAACGGGCCCTATGGCTACACCTTC	CASSNGPYGYTF
TRBV27	TRBJ1-2	.	.	TGTGCCAGCAGTTTTTTCGCTGGCTATGGCTACACCTTC	CASSFFAGYGYTF
TRBV30	TRBJ2-7	.	.	TGTGCCTGGAGTCCCCGCCCCTACGAGCAGTACTTC	CAWSPRPYEQYF
TRBV7-9	TRBJ2-1	.	.	TGTGCCGAGGGACTTTCTTACAATGAGCAGTTCTTC	CAEGLSYNEQFF
TRBV6-1	TRBJ1-4	.	.	TGTGCCAGCACCGAAGGGGCTTCAAATGAAAAACTGTTTTTT	CASTEGASNEKLFF
TRBV30	TRBJ1-4	.	.	TGTGCCTGGGCCAAGTCGACAGTACATAATGAAAAACTGTTTTTT	CAWAKSTVHNEKLFF
TRBV5-1	TRBJ2-3	.	.	TGCGCCAGCAAGTCGGAGCGCACAGATACGCAGTATTTT	CASKSERTDTQYF
TRBV6-4	TRBJ2-3	.	.	TGTGCCACCTCCAGGCAGGGAACAGATACGCAGTATTTT	CATSRQGTDTQYF
TRBV21-1	TRBJ1-5	.	.	TGTGCCAGCAGCCCCGAGTGGCAGATTAATAGCAATCAGCCCCAGCATTTT	CASSPEWQINSNQPQHF
TRBV7-9	TRBJ2-7	TRBD1	.	TGTGCCAGCAGCTTAACAGGGGGCGCTCTCGAGCAGTACTTC	CASSLTGGALEQYF
TRBV28	TRBJ2-5	.	.	TGTGCCAGCAGTTTGGCGGGTCTCGAGACCCAGTACTTC	CASSLAGLETQYF
TRBV6-1	TRBJ1-4	.	.	TGTGCCAGCATTCGGACTGGGGGAATAGGTGAAAAACTGTTTTTT	CASIRTGGIGEKLFF
TRBV6-1	TRBJ2-7	.	.	TGTGCCAGCAGTGTAGAACAGGGCTACGAGCAGTACTTC	CASSVEQGYEQYF
TRBV6-5	TRBJ2-7	TRBD2	.	TGTGCCAGCAGTTACCTAACTAGCGGGAGAGGCGAGCAGTACTTC	CASSYLTSGRGEQYF
TRBV7-2	TRBJ1-5	.	.	TGTGCCAGCAGCCAGACCAACAGGGTGGAACAGCCCCAGCATTTT	CASSQTNRVEQPQHF
TRBV6-1	TRBJ1-1	.	.	TGTGCCAGCAGTGACTTAAAAGGGTTTAGCACTGAAGCTTTCTTT	CASSDLKGFSTEAFF
TRBV19	TRBJ2-1	TRBD2	.	TGTGCCAGTAGTATTGGGCTAGCGGGAGGGCCGGCCTACAATGAGCAGTTCTTC	CASSIGLAGGPAYNEQFF
TRBV2	TRBJ1-4	.	.	TGTGCCAGCAGTGCGCGCAGGCAGAATGAAAAACTGTTTTTT	CASSARRQNEKLFF
TRBV6-6	TRBJ2-2	.	.	TGTGCCAGCAGACCTCCCGGGACTCCTACCGGGGAGCTGTTTTTT	CASRPPGTPTGELFF
TRBV7-3	TRBJ2-7	TRBD2	.	TGTGCCAGCAGCTTAGGGCCCCCGACTAGCGGCCGCCACGAGCAGTACTTC	CASSLGPPTSGRHEQYF
TRBV19	TRBJ2-2	.	.	TGTGCCAGTAGTGACCCGAACACCGGGGAGCTGTTTTTT	CASSDPNTGELFF
TRBV19	TRBJ1-5	.	.	TGTGCCAGTAGTACCCCACTAGGGGCGGGTAGCAATCAGCCCCAGCATTTT	CASSTPLGAGSNQPQHF
TRBV5-6	TRBJ1-1	.	.	TGTGCCAGCAGCCTCGGGACAAAGAACACTGAAGCTTTCTTT	CASSLGTKNTEAFF
TRBV7-9	TRBJ2-6	.	.	TGTGCCAGCACGAAGTCTGCAGCGGGGGCCAACGTCCTGACTTTC	CASTKSAAGANVLTF
TRBV6-5	TRBJ2-1	.	.	TGTGCCAGCAGTTACGGCCTCAGGGATAATGAGCAGTTCTTC	CASSYGLRDNEQFF
TRBV7-9	TRBJ2-3	TRBD2	.	TGTGCCAGCAGCTACACTAGCGGGGGCACAGATACGCAGTATTTT	CASSYTSGGTDTQYF
TRBV29-1	TRBJ2-5	TRBD2	.	TGCAGCGTCCTAAAAGGCTGGACTAGCGGGAGTAGGGTAGAGGAGACCCAGTACTTC	CSVLKGWTSGSRVEETQYF